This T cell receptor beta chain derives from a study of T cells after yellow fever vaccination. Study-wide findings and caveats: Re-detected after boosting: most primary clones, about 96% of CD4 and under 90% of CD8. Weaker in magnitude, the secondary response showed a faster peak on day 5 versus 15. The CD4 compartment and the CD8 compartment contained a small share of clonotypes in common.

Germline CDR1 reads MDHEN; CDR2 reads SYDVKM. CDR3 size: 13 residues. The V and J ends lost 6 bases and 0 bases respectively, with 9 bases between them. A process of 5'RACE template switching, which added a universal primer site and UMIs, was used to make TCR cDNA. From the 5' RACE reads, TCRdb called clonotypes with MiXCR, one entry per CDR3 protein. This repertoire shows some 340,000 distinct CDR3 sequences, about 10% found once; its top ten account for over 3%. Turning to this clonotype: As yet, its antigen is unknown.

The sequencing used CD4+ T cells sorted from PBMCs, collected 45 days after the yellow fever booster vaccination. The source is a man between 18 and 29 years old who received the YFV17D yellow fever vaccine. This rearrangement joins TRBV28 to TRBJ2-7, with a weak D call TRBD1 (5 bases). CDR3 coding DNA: TGTGCCAGCAGGGACACGAGCTCCTACGAGCAGTACTTC. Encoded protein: CASRDTSSYEQYF.